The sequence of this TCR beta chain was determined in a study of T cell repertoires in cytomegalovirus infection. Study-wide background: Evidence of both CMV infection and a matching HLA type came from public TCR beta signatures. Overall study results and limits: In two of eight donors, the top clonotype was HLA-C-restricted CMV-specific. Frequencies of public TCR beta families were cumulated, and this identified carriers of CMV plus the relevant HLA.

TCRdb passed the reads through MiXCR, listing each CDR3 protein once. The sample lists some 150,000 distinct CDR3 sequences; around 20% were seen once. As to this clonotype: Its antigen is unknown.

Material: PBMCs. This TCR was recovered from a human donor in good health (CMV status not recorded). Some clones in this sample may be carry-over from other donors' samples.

The CDR3: CASSLGQPGTGGNTIYF. DNA for the CDR3: TGTGCCAGCAGTTTAGGCCAGCCCGGGACAGGAGGAAACACCATATATTTT. The chain employs TRBV12-3 or TRBV12-4 and TRBJ1-3, with 8 bases aligning to TRBD1. The J segment lost 4 bases and the V segment lost 1 base, leaving 9 bases of the junction unmatched. The CDR3 has 17 residues.